The rows below give T cell receptor beta chains drawn from one sample of a study of T cell changes during pregnancy in multiple sclerosis. Profiled with immunoSEQ multiplex PCR; TCRdb holds only in-frame clones, not every one. The data show about 22,000 clones, 85% to 90% seen once. The sequences come from CD4+ T cells from peripheral blood mononuclear cells, collected in the second trimester of pregnancy. The source is a female donor in good health, enrolled as a control in a pregnancy study. Both conserved end residues are part of each CDR3.

j_gene,v_gene,CDR3aa
TRBJ1-1,TRBV27,CASSLSPRTGGGTEAFF
TRBJ1-2,TRBV2,CASRVNEQGSDRYTF
TRBJ2-7,TRBV2,CASSESAGEQYF
TRBJ2-1,TRBV5-1,CASSLGGSPPLNEQFF
TRBJ1-6,TRBV4-3,CASSRINSPLHF
TRBJ2-5,TRBV7-2,CASSLVQGGVGTQYF
TRBJ1-1,TRBV5-6,CASSFQMNTEAFF
TRBJ1-6,TRBV7-9,CASKTEYYNSPLHF
TRBJ1-1,TRBV25-1,CASSENTGNTEAFF
TRBJ1-6,TRBV9,CASSAKGDYYNSPLHF
TRBJ1-3,TRBV2,CASSGGIPGNTIYF
TRBJ2-3,TRBV1,CTSSHDRMSPSDTQYF
TRBJ1-1,TRBV1,CTSSHQGGSEAFF
TRBJ2-7,TRBV6-5,CATKQGAQEQYF
TRBJ1-2,TRBV30,CAWSSTGGYTF
TRBJ2-1,TRBV5-4,CASSSFRDRVNEQFF
TRBJ1-6,TRBV7-9,CASSFERDNSPLHF
TRBJ1-2,TRBV28,CASIRRGAGNYGYTF
TRBJ1-1,TRBV19,CASSIRDRDNTEAFF
TRBJ2-5,TRBV7-9,CASSLRSGREETQYF
TRBJ2-1,TRBV7-3,CASSSWSSGGRYNEQFF
TRBJ2-7,TRBV11-3,CASSLEGQGAHEQYF
TRBJ1-5,TRBV19,CASTGQGRDQPQHF
TRBJ2-2,TRBV9,CASSVKGLGTGELFF
TRBJ2-5,TRBV7-9,CASSPGQSGQETQYF
TRBJ2-1,TRBV7-9,CASSLRQGHNEQFF
TRBJ1-1,TRBV19,CASSGGVNTEAFF
TRBJ2-1,TRBV6-5,CASSSRSGRPYNEQFF
TRBJ2-5,TRBV7-3,CASSLDRAQETQYF
TRBJ1-1,TRBV7-9,CASSTTGGTNTEAFF
TRBJ1-5,TRBV9,CASSVGDRGVQPQHF
TRBJ2-6,TRBV10-3,CAISERETGAGSGANVLTF
TRBJ1-1,TRBV29-1,CSVGGVEAFF
TRBJ2-6,TRBV6-6,CASSSESSGANVLTF
TRBJ2-3,TRBV5-6,CASSGIAGGVTDTQYF
TRBJ2-3,TRBV9,CASSAAGGLDTQYF
TRBJ2-2,TRBV29-1,CSVERRGLTGELFF
TRBJ2-3,TRBV7-3,CASSLYPWEFTDTQYF
TRBJ1-4,TRBV7-8,CASSGRGFATNEKLFF
TRBJ1-6,TRBV7-2,CASSRQSSYNSPLHF
TRBJ2-6,TRBV27,CASSLLGRGTGKYGANVLTF
TRBJ1-2,TRBV29-1,CSVGGTGDELYGYTF
TRBJ2-7,TRBV15,CATSILQGKGEQYF
TRBJ1-6,TRBV9,CASSVDGPPLHF
TRBJ2-2,TRBV15,CATSRDGGRDRANTGELFF
TRBJ2-2,TRBV27,CASSPRLAGGNTGELFF
TRBJ2-7,TRBV5-1,CASSLGSFEQYF
TRBJ1-1,TRBV7-8,CASSPSRQRGTEAFF
TRBJ2-5,TRBV15,CATSRRQGWETQYF